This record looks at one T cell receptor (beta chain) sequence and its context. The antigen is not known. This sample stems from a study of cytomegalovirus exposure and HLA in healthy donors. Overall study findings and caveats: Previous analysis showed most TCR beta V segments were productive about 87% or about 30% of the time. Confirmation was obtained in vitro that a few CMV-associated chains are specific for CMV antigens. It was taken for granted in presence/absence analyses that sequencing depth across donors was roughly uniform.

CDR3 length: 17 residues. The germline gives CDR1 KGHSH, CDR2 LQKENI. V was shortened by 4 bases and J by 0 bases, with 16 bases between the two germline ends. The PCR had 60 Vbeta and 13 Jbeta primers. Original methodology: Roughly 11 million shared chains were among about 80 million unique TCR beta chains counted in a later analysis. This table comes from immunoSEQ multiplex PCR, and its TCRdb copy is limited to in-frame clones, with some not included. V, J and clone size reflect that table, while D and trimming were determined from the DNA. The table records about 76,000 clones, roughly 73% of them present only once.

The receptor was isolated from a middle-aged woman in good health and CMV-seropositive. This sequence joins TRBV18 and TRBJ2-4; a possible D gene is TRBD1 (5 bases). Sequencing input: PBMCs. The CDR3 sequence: CASSQGLLTLAKNIQYF. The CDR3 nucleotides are TGTGCCAGCTCACAGGGGCTTCTAACTCTAGCCAAAAACATTCAGTACTTC.